A selection of T cell receptor beta chains follows, all from one sample in a study of T-cell reconstitution after alpha-beta-depleted transplantation in children. TCRdb re-derived calls from the PCR reads in MiXCR, one entry per CDR3 protein. This sample has approximately 630,000 distinct CDR3 sequences, with approximately 14% found just once. The input for sequencing was PBMCs, taken before TCRalphabeta/CD19-depleted stem cell transplant. All receptors come from a girl aged 2 to 9 with congenital amegakaryocytic thrombocytopenia, due to receive a stem cell transplant. Each CDR3 is given with its conserved first and last residue. The order of the fields is J gene, D gene, V gene, clone size, CDR3 DNA, CDR3 protein. D genes are given only for firm matches. Not every row has a clone size; where given, it reads once, few, many or a size class.

TRBJ2-1 - TRBV12-3/TRBV12-4 many TGTGCCAGCAGTTTAGTGGGAGAAGGGAACAATGAGCAGTTCTTC CASSLVGEGNNEQFF
TRBJ2-3 - TRBV18 - TGTGCCAGCTCACCTTACCGTAACAGGGATGATACGCAGTATTTT CASSPYRNRDDTQYF
TRBJ2-3 - TRBV5-1 few TGCGCCAGCAGCTTGCGACCAGGGGGGGGCACAGATACGCAGTATTTT CASSLRPGGGTDTQYF
TRBJ2-5 TRBD2 TRBV11-1 few TGTGCCAGCAGCTTATTCTTGCCGGGTCCGGCTAGCGGTAAAGAGACCCAGTACTTC CASSLFLPGPASGKETQYF
TRBJ2-5 - TRBV29-1 many TGCAGCCGAAGAGGAGAGACCCAGTACTTC CSRRGETQYF
TRBJ1-1 - TRBV10-3 - TGTGCCATCAGTTCTTGGGTTCGGGGAAGTGACACTGAAGCTTTCTTT CAISSWVRGSDTEAFF
TRBJ2-3 TRBD2 TRBV5-1 - TGCGCCAGCAGCACCCCCGGGACTAGCGGGAGTCTGGCAGATACGCAGTATTTT CASSTPGTSGSLADTQYF
TRBJ1-3 - TRBV7-3 many TGTGCCAGCAGCTCGGGACCGAACTCTGGAAACACCATATATTTT CASSSGPNSGNTIYF
TRBJ2-1 - TRBV5-1 many TGCGCCAGCAGCTTGGGGTCAGATTACAATGAGCAGTTCTTC CASSLGSDYNEQFF
TRBJ2-2 - TRBV11-2 few TGTGCCAGCAGCTTAGATGTCACGGGTCCCGGGGAGCTGTTTTTT CASSLDVTGPGELFF
TRBJ2-3 TRBD2 TRBV20-1 few TGCAGTGCTAGAGGTGGGAGGGCCTATACGCAGTATTTT CSARGGRAYTQYF
TRBJ1-1 TRBD1 TRBV20-1 - TGCAGTGCGGCCATCACAGGGGGCACTGAAGCTTTCTTT CSAAITGGTEAFF
TRBJ2-7 - TRBV5-1 many TGCGCCAGCAGCTTGGAACCGGACTACTCCTCCCACGAGCAGTACTTC CASSLEPDYSSHEQYF
TRBJ1-2 - TRBV20-1 many TGCAGTGCTAGAGATAGTGAAAGGAGCAGGGGTAGATTCAACGGCTACACCTTC CSARDSERSRGRFNGYTF
TRBJ2-5 TRBD2 TRBV20-1 - TGCAGTGCTAGGCTAGCGGGAGCACAAGAGACCCAGTACTTC CSARLAGAQETQYF
TRBJ2-5 TRBD2 TRBV20-1 many TGCAGTGCTAGAGTTCCAGCGGGAGACCGAGAGACCCAGTACTTC CSARVPAGDRETQYF
TRBJ2-1 TRBD2 TRBV3-1 many TGTGCCAGCAGCCAAGATCTGGGTAGCGGGAGCTCCTACAATGAGCAGTTCTTC CASSQDLGSGSSYNEQFF
TRBJ2-4 TRBD2 TRBV20-1 few TGCAGTGCCCTTAGCGGGAGAGACATTCAGTACTTC CSALSGRDIQYF
TRBJ2-7 TRBD2 TRBV5-1 few TGCGCCAGCAGCTCAGGCGGGACTAGCGACTACTACGAGCAGTACTTC CASSSGGTSDYYEQYF
TRBJ2-3 - TRBV4-1 - TGCGCCAGCAGCCAAGTTTCTAGCGAGGATACGCAGTATTTT CASSQVSSEDTQYF
TRBJ2-1 - TRBV4-1 - TGCGCCAGCAGCCAAGCTCGTTTATTGGCAGCCCGGGGGTTC CASSQARLLAARGF
TRBJ2-2 TRBD1 TRBV20-1 many TGCAGTGCTTCGCTCGGGACAGGGGCCGGGGAGCTGTTTTTT CSASLGTGAGELFF
TRBJ2-1 TRBD2 TRBV6-5 few TGTGCCAGCAGTTATCCGTCCCTAGCGGGAGGGCCGTATGAGCAGTTCTTC CASSYPSLAGGPYEQFF
TRBJ2-1 - TRBV12-3/TRBV12-4 many TGTGCCAGCAGTGCTACCGGGGCGGGAATCCCACCCCCGTTCTTC CASSATGAGIPPPFF
TRBJ2-7 - TRBV19 few TGTGCCAGTAGTCTATTTATGGGCGAGCAGTACTTC CASSLFMGEQYF
TRBJ2-1 TRBD2 TRBV20-1 many TGCAGTGCTAGAGAGACTAGCGGGAGTGTCCCTTACAATGAGCAGTTCTTC CSARETSGSVPYNEQFF
TRBJ2-7 TRBD2 TRBV20-1 - TGCAGTGCTAGAGGGTTCGGTAGCGGGAGACGGGCCGAGCAGTACTTC CSARGFGSGRRAEQYF
TRBJ2-2 - TRBV14 - TGTGCCAGCAGCCGGACGCACAGGGAAAACGCCTCATCCGGGGAGCTGTTTTTT CASSRTHRENASSGELFF
TRBJ2-1 - TRBV14 - TGTGCCAGCAGGACTAACCACAATGAGCAGTTCTTC CASRTNHNEQFF
TRBJ2-7 TRBD2 TRBV11-2 few TGTGCCAGCAGCTTAGGCGAGCGGGACTACGAGCAGTACTTC CASSLGERDYEQYF
TRBJ2-3 - TRBV5-1 few TGCGCCAGCAGCTTGAGTTCTGCCACAGATACGCAGTATTTT CASSLSSATDTQYF
TRBJ2-1 TRBD2 TRBV5-5 many TGTGCCAGCAGCACAATACCGGGACTAGCGGGAGAGACAGAGCAGTTCTTC CASSTIPGLAGETEQFF
TRBJ2-1 - TRBV20-1 - TGCAGTGCCACGGAGGAGGGGATCTACAATGAGCAGTTCTTC CSATEEGIYNEQFF
TRBJ1-1 - TRBV4-1 - TGCGCCAGCAGCCACCAGGGGCGGACTGAAGCTTTCTTT CASSHQGRTEAFF
TRBJ1-3 - TRBV4-2 few TGTGCCAGCAGCCAAGAACAGGCAAGCTCTGGAAACACCATATATTTT CASSQEQASSGNTIYF
TRBJ1-4 - TRBV3-1 few TGTGCCAGCAGCCAAGAGATTACAACTAATGAAAAACTGTTTTTT CASSQEITTNEKLFF
TRBJ2-5 - TRBV20-1 many TGCAGTGCTAGAGTGACAGTACAAGAGACCCAGTACTTC CSARVTVQETQYF
TRBJ2-7 TRBD2 TRBV20-1 - TGCAGTGCTAGAGGACCGATCCTTGGGACTAGCGGGAGATACGAGCAGTACTTC CSARGPILGTSGRYEQYF
TRBJ2-1 - TRBV11-2 - TGTGCCAGCAGCTTAGGGGTGGCGAGCTCCTACAATGAGCAGTTCTTC CASSLGVASSYNEQFF
TRBJ2-1 TRBD2 TRBV5-6 few TGTGCCAGCAGCTTGGAGATCGGGAGGGCCGCCTACAATGAGCAGTTCTTC CASSLEIGRAAYNEQFF
TRBJ1-5 - TRBV11-2 few TGTGCCCCCGGACGGGTGAATCAGCCCCAGCATTTT CAPGRVNQPQHF
TRBJ2-2 TRBD1 TRBV11-2 few TGTGCCAGCAGCCCCCGGACAGGGTTTTTCCTTAGAGCCGGGGAGCTGTTTTTT CASSPRTGFFLRAGELFF
TRBJ2-3 - TRBV5-1 many TGCGCCACCCGACCGGGACATAGCACAGATACGCAGTATTTT CATRPGHSTDTQYF
TRBJ1-5 - TRBV12-3/TRBV12-4 - TGTGCCAGCAGTTTAGAGGGGATTGGCAATCAGCCCCAGCATTTT CASSLEGIGNQPQHF
TRBJ2-5 - TRBV6-1 few TGTGCCAGCAGCCCCCCGGTAAAACGAGATGGGGAGACCCAGTACTTC CASSPPVKRDGETQYF
TRBJ2-7 TRBD1 TRBV4-1 many TGCGCCAGCAGCCAAGACTATTCGGGACAGGGTTACGAGCAGTACTTC CASSQDYSGQGYEQYF
TRBJ1-2 TRBD1 TRBV29-1 few TGCAGCGTTGAAGATCAAGGCAAGGGGGCAAACTATGGCTACACCTTC CSVEDQGKGANYGYTF
TRBJ2-7 - TRBV27 few TGTGCCAGCAGTTTAAGGCGGATTGGTAAGGAGCAGTACTTC CASSLRRIGKEQYF
TRBJ2-7 - TRBV12-3/TRBV12-4 - TGTGCCAGCAGTTTAGTGGCGGGGCACTCCTACGAGCAGTACTTC CASSLVAGHSYEQYF
TRBJ2-7 - TRBV28 many TGTGCCAGCAGTTTACCCGGGCCACCTTACGAGCAGTACTTC CASSLPGPPYEQYF